This T cell receptor (beta chain) originates from a study of T cell responses to AZD1222 COVID-19 vaccine. Study context: Doses given second, at about 4 or about 12 weeks, were pooled.

The data were produced by immunoSEQ multiplex PCR, yet TCRdb's version contains in-frame clones alone and is incomplete. The table includes about 140,000 clones, about nine tenths detected once. Study outcomes and limitations: Spike-specific TCR breadth and depth were elevated following two AZD1222 doses. None of the repertoires were sampled until the peak T cell response had passed. A mostly white British donor set with more females was recruited, and clonal diversity was possibly underestimated.

V was cut by 3 bases and J by 11 bases, with 16 bases left in between. CDR1 MDHEN and CDR2 SYDVKM come from the germline V gene. CDR3 length equals 13 residues. As regards this clone: What it binds is unknown.

Sequencing was performed on peripheral blood, taken on day 0 of AZD1222 vaccination. V is TRBV28 and J is TRBJ1-1, with D tentatively TRBD1 (5 bases). The TCR sequence derives from an adult in good health. In nucleotides, the CDR3 is TGTGCCAGCAGTTTTGGGGCGGGGGGACGGGCTTTCTTT. It codes for CASSFGAGGRAFF.